The next 2 T cell receptor beta chains were all read from a single sample in a study of blood T cell repertoires in COVID-19. TCRdb's table, derived via immunoSEQ multiplex PCR, lists solely in-frame clones and lacks some. Here the sample spans under 85,000 clones, about 89% being singletons. The sample taken for sequencing was peripheral blood. The receptors originated from a man aged 65-85 years with active or convalescent COVID-19.

The genes are TRBV3-1 (or the pseudogene TRBV3-2) and TRBJ1-1; 9 bases fit TRBD1. Looked up from germline, CDR1 is LGHDT and CDR2 is YNNKEL (reference sequence). Trimming at V came to 3 bases and at J to 5 bases, leaving 7 bases not matched to a gene. The length of the CDR3 is 15 residues. This CDR3 reads CASSHGTGQGTEAFF. In nucleotides, the CDR3 is TGTGCCAGCAGCCACGGGACAGGGCAAGGGACTGAAGCTTTCTTT.

This chain joins TRBV18 and TRBJ1-1; TRBD1 matches 7 bases. V shed 5 bases, J shed 1 base, and the junction held 7 bases outside the gene matches. The CDR3 spans 15 residues. Germline-derived CDR1 and CDR2 are KGHSH and LQKENI. DNA of the CDR3: TGTGCCAGCTCATCTGGGACAGCCAGGAACACTGAAGCTTTCTTT. Residues: CASSSGTARNTEAFF.